This entry features one T cell receptor beta chain sequence. The CDR3 is 12 residues long. Germline CDR1 is SEHNR and CDR2 is FQNEAQ (reference sequence). Between the trimmed V and J ends, which lost 6 bases and 11 bases, there was a span of 15 bases. The data stem from a study of blood T cell repertoires in COVID-19. Study processing details: Amplification of reference gene primers was used by the study to estimate nucleated cell counts. Here immunoSEQ multiplex PCR was the method, and the copy in TCRdb shows in-frame clones only, minus some. V and J calls and clone size are copied from that table; D and trimming were computed from the DNA. The sample gives 100,000 to 150,000 clones, approximately 90% of which show up once; 1.5% is in the top ten.

The V gene is TRBV7-9, the J gene TRBJ2-3; a possible D gene is TRBD2 (6 bases). The receptor comes from a human donor in a cohort sampled during active COVID-19. Specimen: peripheral blood. For the CDR3, the DNA is TGTGCCAGCAGGAATTGGGGGGAGGAGCAGTATTTT. Translation gives CASRNWGEEQYF.